One and the same sample provided the 20 T cell receptor beta chains below, sequenced in a study of cytomegalovirus exposure and HLA in healthy donors (dated by TCRdb to the late 2010s). Libraries came from the immunoSEQ multiplex PCR assay. A mixture of 60 forward primers for TCR Vbeta segments and 13 reverse primers for TCR Jbeta segments was used in the multiplex PCR. TCRdb obtained this table from immuneACCESS and retained in-frame rearrangements with V and J assigned. These tables miss some clones; where compared with another copy, unresolved V genes account for less than half of the shortfall, and the remainder is unexplained. The sample table lists about 200,000 clones, over 65% of them with a count of one. Of the sample, 0.098% falls within the top ten clones. Sequenced sample: PBMCs. These receptors came from a boy between 2 and 10 years old in good health and CMV-seronegative.

The chain carries TRBV10-3 and TRBJ1-4; a weak D match, TRBD1 (6 bases). The germline V and J ends were trimmed by 8 bases and 8 bases, with 15 bases remaining between them. Germline CDR1 is ENHRY and CDR2 is SYGVKD. The CDR3 is 13 amino acids. CDR3 bases: TGTGCCATCTCGGGACAATTGGGGGAAAAACTGTTTTTT. The encoded protein is CAISGQLGEKLFF.

This clone came up once. This sequence joins TRBV18 and TRBJ2-1; the match to TRBD1 covers 10 bases. Germline V gene lookup returns CDR1 KGHSH and CDR2 LQKENI. V was pared by 6 bases and J by 5 bases, with 7 bases of the junction left unmatched. The CDR3 totals 15 residues. CDR3 sequence reads: CASSPGTGVNNEQFF. The CDR3 nucleotides read TGTGCCAGCTCCCCCGGGACAGGGGTAAACAATGAGCAGTTCTTC.

In its sample, this clone was seen once. This chain uses TRBV19 with TRBJ1-2, with 10 bases aligning to TRBD1. The trim removed 10 bases at V and 5 bases at J, leaving 7 bases unmatched. The CDR3 totals 13 residues. Germline loops: CDR1 LNHDA, CDR2 SQIVND (reference sequence). Here the CDR3 reads CATGRGQGYGYTF. The CDR3 nucleotides are TGTGCCACCGGGCGGGGACAGGGGTATGGCTACACCTTC.

The genes are TRBV11-2 and TRBJ1-2; a weak D match, TRBD1 (6 bases). Germline V gene lookup returns CDR1 SGHAT and CDR2 FQNNGV. Between the trimmed V and J ends, which lost 5 bases and 13 bases, there was a span of 26 bases. This CDR3 comprises 15 residues. The CDR3 DNA reads TGTGCCAGCAGCCAAGAACCCGGCTGGGGGCTCGGAGGCACCTTC. It yields the protein CASSQEPGWGLGGTF. Looking up the rest from reference TRBV11-2 and TRBJ1-2 gives the full variable domain: EAGVAQSPRYKIIEKRQSVAFWCNPISGHATLYWYQQILGQGPKLLIQFQNNGVVDDSQLPKDRFSAERLKGVDSTLKIQPAKLEDSAVYLCASSQEPGWGLGGTFGSGTRLTVV.

The chain links TRBV19 to TRBJ1-5; the D is unclear. Germline-derived CDR1 and CDR2 are LNHDA and SQIVND (reference sequence). CDR3 length: 15 amino acids. The ends were cut back, 3 bases at V and 0 bases at J, with 9 bases in the middle. CDR3 in DNA: TGTGCCAGTAGTATTCGAAGCAATAGCAATCAGCCCCAGCATTTT. Its translation: CASSIRSNSNQPQHF.

The CDR3 DNA sequence: TGTGCCAGCAGAGACACAGGAGGAGGGCTTCTGTTTTTT. Translated: CASRDTGGGLLFF. The V and J genes are TRBV6-5 and TRBJ1-4; possibly TRBD1 for D (5 bases). The CDR3 is made up of 13 amino acids. Germline V gives CDR1 MNHEY, CDR2 SVGAGI. The V end lost 6 bases, the J end lost 14 bases, and 19 bases lay between the germline ends.

This chain connects TRBV7-2 to TRBJ2-1, with a weak D call TRBD2 (5 bases). Trimming pared 2 bases from V and 6 bases from J, leaving 11 bases between. The CDR3 sequence is 14 residues long. Germline loops: CDR1 SGHTA, CDR2 FQGNSA. DNA for the CDR3: TGTGCCAGCAGCTTATTAGCAGGAGGCAATGAGCAGTTCTTC. This translates into CASSLLAGGNEQFF.

This clone was seen a few times. This chain joins TRBV7-8 and TRBJ2-1, with 7 bases identical to TRBD1. Trimming at V came to 1 base and at J to 4 bases, leaving 7 bases not matched to a gene. The germline V gene encodes CDR1 SGHVS and CDR2 FQNEAQ. The CDR3 is made up of 16 amino acids. The CDR3 is CASSLDGQDIYNEQFF. Written as DNA, the CDR3 is TGTGCCAGCAGCTTAGACGGACAGGATATTTACAATGAGCAGTTCTTC.

The V call is TRBV9, the J call TRBJ2-3, with TRBD2 as a possible D gene (5 bases). The CDR3 extends over 14 amino acids. The germline V gene encodes CDR1 SGDLS and CDR2 YYNGEE. Trimming pared 6 bases from V and 2 bases from J, leaving 13 bases between. CDR3 region: CASKGRGPTDTQYF. In DNA, the CDR3 is TGTGCCAGCAAGGGTCGGGGTCCCACAGATACGCAGTATTTT.

The genes are TRBV7-9 and TRBJ2-3; D is possibly TRBD2 (6 bases). The CDR3 has 14 amino acids. The germline gives CDR1 SEHNR, CDR2 FQNEAQ (reference sequence). Trimming left V 8 bases short and J 2 bases short, with 14 bases between. The chain's CDR3 is CASLPGGVTDTQYF. The CDR3 DNA sequence: TGTGCCAGCCTTCCTGGCGGGGTCACAGATACGCAGTATTTT.

V usage is TRBV5-6 and J usage is TRBJ2-1; 10 bases map to TRBD1. Looked up from germline, CDR1 is SGHDT and CDR2 is YYEEEE. The CDR3 has 16 amino acids. The junction had 10 bases not matched to a gene; V was cut back by 3 bases and J by 7 bases. The CDR3 loop is CASSSSTGGFFNEQFF. The CDR3 DNA follows: TGTGCCAGCAGCTCTTCGACAGGGGGCTTCTTTAATGAGCAGTTCTTC.

This sequence joins TRBV18 and TRBJ1-5; TRBD1 matches at 7 bases. The germline CDR1 and CDR2 sequences are KGHSH and LQKENI. Germline trimming cut 7 bases from V and 0 bases from J; bases unmatched to any gene: 9. This CDR3 has 16 amino acids. The CDR3 loop is CASYRQGTHSNQPQHF. The CDR3 DNA follows: TGTGCCAGCTACCGACAGGGAACCCATAGCAATCAGCCCCAGCATTTT.

This chain uses TRBV27 with TRBJ2-3; a possible D gene is TRBD1 (6 bases). The CDR3 spans 15 residues. Germline lookup yields CDR1 MNHEY and CDR2 SMNVEV (reference sequence). Deletions cut 3 bases from V and 3 bases from J, with 13 bases between. The CDR3 region is CASSFGGQGTDTQYF. CDR3 coding DNA: TGTGCCAGCAGTTTTGGCGGTCAGGGGACAGATACGCAGTATTTT.

V and J are TRBV5-5 and TRBJ2-5; tentative D call: TRBD1 (5 bases). The V gene's germline CDR1 is SGHKS and CDR2 YYEKEE (reference sequence). V lost 0 bases to trimming and J lost 5 bases, with 8 bases between them. This CDR3 is built from 13 residues. The CDR3 region has the DNA TGTGCCAGCAGCTTGGGGGGCTCGGAGACCCAGTACTTC. As protein: CASSLGGSETQYF.

This chain joins TRBV6-5 and TRBJ1-1, with D unresolved. V lost 3 bases to trimming and J lost 4 bases, with 12 bases between them. The CDR3 length is 14 residues. Germline lookup yields CDR1 MNHEY and CDR2 SVGAGI. The DNA of the CDR3 is TGTGCCAGCAGTTATAGGCGGTGGTCCACTGAAGCTTTCTTT. The encoded protein is CASSYRRWSTEAFF.

This clone was observed once. V and J are TRBV5-8 and TRBJ2-3; the match to TRBD2 covers 9 bases. J was trimmed by 4 bases and V by 5 bases; bases with no gene match: 5. CDR1 SGHTS and CDR2 YDEGEE come from the germline V gene. The CDR3 consists of 14 residues. CDR3 sequence: CASRRAGGADTQYF. For the CDR3, the DNA is TGTGCCAGCAGGAGAGCGGGGGGTGCAGATACGCAGTATTTT.

The rearrangement uses TRBV11-2 and TRBJ2-7, with a weak D call TRBD2 (5 bases). The CDR3 is 16 amino acids. Germline lookup yields CDR1 SGHAT and CDR2 FQNNGV. Trimming removed 3 bases at V and 0 bases at J, with 15 bases between. The CDR3 region is CASSFSYRGTSYEQYF. The DNA for the CDR3 is TGTGCCAGCAGCTTTTCTTACCGGGGTACCTCCTACGAGCAGTACTTC.

The chain links TRBV27 to TRBJ2-7; D possibly corresponds to TRBD1 (6 bases). V gave up 6 bases and J gave up 0 bases, with 12 bases separating them. In germline, CDR1 is MNHEY, CDR2 SMNVEV (reference sequence). This CDR3 spans 14 amino acids. The CDR3 DNA follows: TGTGCCAGCAGGGACAGTCTAAGCTCCTACGAGCAGTACTTC. The encoded protein is CASRDSLSSYEQYF.

The chain has TRBV11-2 and TRBJ2-7, with TRBD2 matching over 8 bases. V shed 1 base, J shed 0 bases, and the junction held 5 bases outside the gene matches. The germline V gene encodes CDR1 SGHAT and CDR2 FQNNGV. The CDR3 sequence is 16 residues long. The chain's CDR3 is CASSLVFGTSSYEQYF. DNA for the CDR3: TGTGCCAGCAGCTTAGTTTTTGGGACTAGCTCCTACGAGCAGTACTTC.

A single count supports this clone. One junction end disagrees with the germline gene, perhaps due to a read error. The chain employs TRBV7-9 and TRBJ2-5, with D possibly TRBD2 on 5 matching bases. CDR3 size: 16 residues. CDR1 and CDR2 (germline): SEHNR, FQNEAQ (reference sequence). The CDR3 sequence is CSSSPDYEAPQETQYF. The CDR3 nucleotides are TGTTCCAGCAGCCCCGACTACGAAGCGCCCCAAGAGACCCAGTACTTC.